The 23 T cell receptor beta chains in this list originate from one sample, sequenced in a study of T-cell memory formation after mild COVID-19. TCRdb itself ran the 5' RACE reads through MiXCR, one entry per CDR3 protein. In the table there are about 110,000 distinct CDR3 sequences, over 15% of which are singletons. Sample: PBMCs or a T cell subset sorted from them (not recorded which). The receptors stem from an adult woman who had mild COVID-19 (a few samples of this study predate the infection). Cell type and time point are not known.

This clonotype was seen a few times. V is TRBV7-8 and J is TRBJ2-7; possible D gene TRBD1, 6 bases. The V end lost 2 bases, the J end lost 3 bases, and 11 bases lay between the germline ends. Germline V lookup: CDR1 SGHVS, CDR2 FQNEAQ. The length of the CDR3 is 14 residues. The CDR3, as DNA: TGTGCCAGCAGCTTAAACAGGGAATTCTACGAGCAGTACTTC. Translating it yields CASSLNREFYEQYF.

For the CDR3, the DNA is TGTGCCAGCAGCAGGGAGGAAACCGGGGAGCTGTTTTTT. Protein: CASSREETGELFF. The V call is TRBV6-2 or TRBV6-3, the J call TRBJ2-2, with D possibly TRBD2 on 6 matching bases. V dropped 6 bases and J dropped 5 bases, with 10 bases sitting between them. The CDR3 is made up of 13 amino acids. The V gene's germline CDR1 is MNHEY and CDR2 SVGEGT.

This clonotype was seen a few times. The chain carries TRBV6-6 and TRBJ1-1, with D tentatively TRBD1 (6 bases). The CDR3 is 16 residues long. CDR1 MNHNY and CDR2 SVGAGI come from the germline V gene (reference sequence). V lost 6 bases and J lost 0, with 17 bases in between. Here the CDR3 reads CASSPSETGVNTEAFF. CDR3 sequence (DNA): TGTGCCAGCAGCCCCTCAGAGACAGGCGTGAACACTGAAGCTTTCTTT.

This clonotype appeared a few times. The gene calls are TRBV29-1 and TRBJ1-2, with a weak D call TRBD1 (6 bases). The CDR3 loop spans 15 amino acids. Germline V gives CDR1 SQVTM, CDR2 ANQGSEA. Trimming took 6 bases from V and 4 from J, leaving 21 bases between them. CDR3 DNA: TGCAGCGTCCCCACCTCTGCAGGGGCGGCCTATGGCTACACCTTC. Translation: CSVPTSAGAAYGYTF.

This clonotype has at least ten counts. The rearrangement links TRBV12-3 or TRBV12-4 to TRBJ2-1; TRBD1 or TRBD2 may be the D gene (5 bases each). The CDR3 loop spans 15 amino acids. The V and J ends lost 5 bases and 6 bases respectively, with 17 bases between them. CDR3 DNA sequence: TGTGCCAGCAGTCCCGGGACCCGGGCAGGCAATGAGCAGTTCTTC. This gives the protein CASSPGTRAGNEQFF.

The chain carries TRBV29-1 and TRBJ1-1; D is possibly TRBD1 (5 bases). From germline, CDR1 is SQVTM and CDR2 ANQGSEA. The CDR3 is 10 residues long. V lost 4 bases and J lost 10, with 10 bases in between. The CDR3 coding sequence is TGCAGCGTTGGGGGGAGGGGAGCTTTCTTT. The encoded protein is CSVGGRGAFF.

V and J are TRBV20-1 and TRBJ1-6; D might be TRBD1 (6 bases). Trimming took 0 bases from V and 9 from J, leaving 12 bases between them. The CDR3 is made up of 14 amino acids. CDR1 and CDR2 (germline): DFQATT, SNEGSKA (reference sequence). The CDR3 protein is CSARELGHSSPLHF. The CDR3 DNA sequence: TGCAGTGCTAGAGAACTGGGACACAGTTCACCCCTCCACTTT.

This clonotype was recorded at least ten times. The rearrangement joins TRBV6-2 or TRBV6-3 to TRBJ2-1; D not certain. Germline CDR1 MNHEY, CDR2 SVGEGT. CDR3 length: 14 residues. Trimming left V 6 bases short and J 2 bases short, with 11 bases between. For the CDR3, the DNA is TGTGCCAGCAGCCTACAGCATACCTACAATGAGCAGTTCTTC. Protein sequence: CASSLQHTYNEQFF.

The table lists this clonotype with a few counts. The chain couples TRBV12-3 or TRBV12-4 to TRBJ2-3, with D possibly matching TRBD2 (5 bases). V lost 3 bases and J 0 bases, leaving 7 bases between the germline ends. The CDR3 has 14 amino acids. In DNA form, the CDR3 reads TGTGCCAGCAGTTTGATAGCGAGCACAGATACGCAGTATTTT. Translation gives CASSLIASTDTQYF.

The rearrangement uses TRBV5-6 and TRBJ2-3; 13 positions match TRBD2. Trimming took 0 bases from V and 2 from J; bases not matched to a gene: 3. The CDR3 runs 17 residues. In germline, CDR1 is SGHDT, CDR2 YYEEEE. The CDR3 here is CASSLVTSGRDTDTQYF. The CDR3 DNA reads TGTGCCAGCAGCTTGGTAACTAGCGGGAGGGACACAGATACGCAGTATTTT.

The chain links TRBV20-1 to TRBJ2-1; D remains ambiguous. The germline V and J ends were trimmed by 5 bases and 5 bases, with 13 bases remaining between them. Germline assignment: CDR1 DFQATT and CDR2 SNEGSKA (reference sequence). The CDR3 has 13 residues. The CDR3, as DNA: TGCAGTGCTTACGGGCCATTGGACAATGAGCAGTTCTTC. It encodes CSAYGPLDNEQFF.

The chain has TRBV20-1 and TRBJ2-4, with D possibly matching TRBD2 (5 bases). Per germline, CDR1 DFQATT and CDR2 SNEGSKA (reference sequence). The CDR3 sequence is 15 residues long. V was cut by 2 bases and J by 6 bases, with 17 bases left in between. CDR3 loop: CSARTETSTRNIQYF. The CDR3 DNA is TGCAGTGCTAGAACAGAAACTAGTACCCGAAACATTCAGTACTTC.

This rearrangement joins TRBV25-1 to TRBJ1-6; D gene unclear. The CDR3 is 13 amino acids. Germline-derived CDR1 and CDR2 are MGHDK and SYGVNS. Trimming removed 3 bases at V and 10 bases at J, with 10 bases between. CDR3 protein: CASSEDGYSPLHF. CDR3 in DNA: TGTGCCAGCAGTGAGGACGGATACTCACCCCTCCACTTT.

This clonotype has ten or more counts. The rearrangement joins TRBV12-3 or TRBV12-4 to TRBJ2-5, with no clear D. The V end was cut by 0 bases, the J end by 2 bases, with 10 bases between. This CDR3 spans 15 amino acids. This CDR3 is CASSLAPSIQETQYF. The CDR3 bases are TGTGCCAGCAGTTTAGCTCCCAGCATTCAAGAGACCCAGTACTTC.

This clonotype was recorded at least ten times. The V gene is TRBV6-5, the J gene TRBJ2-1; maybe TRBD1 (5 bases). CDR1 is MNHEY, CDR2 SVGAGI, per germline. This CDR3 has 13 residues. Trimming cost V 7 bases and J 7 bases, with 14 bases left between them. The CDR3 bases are TGTGCCAGCACCATAAGGGGTGGGAATGAGCAGTTCTTC. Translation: CASTIRGGNEQFF.

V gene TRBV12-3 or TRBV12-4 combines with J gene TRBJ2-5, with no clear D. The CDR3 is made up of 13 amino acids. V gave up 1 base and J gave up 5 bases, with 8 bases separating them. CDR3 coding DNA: TGTGCCAGCAGTTTAGACGCGTGGGAGACCCAGTACTTC. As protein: CASSLDAWETQYF.

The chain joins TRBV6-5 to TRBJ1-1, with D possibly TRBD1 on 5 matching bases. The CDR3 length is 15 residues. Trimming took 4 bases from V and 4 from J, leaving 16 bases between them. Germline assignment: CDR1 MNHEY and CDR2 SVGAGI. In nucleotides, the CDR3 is TGTGCCAGCAGTTCCGGGACGGTTCAGGGCACTGAAGCTTTCTTT. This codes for CASSSGTVQGTEAFF.

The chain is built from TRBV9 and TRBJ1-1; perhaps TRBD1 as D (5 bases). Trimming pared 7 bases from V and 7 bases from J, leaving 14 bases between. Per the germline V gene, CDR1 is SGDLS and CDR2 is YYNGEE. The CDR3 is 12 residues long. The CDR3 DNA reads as TGTGCCAGCGGGGGAGGGAATAATGAAGCTTTCTTT. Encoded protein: CASGGGNNEAFF.

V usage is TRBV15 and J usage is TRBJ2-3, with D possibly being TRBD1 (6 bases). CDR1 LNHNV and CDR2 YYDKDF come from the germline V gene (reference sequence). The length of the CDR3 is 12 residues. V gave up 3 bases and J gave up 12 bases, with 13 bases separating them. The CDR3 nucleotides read TGTGCCACCAGCAGGAGGGACAAGAACCAGTATTTT. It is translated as CATSRRDKNQYF.

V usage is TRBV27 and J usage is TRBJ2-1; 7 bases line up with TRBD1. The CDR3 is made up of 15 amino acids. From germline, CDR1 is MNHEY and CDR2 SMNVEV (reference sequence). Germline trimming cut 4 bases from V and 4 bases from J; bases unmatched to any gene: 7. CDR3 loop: CASSSGQAWYNEQFF. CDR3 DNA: TGTGCCAGCAGTTCAGGACAGGCGTGGTACAATGAGCAGTTCTTC.

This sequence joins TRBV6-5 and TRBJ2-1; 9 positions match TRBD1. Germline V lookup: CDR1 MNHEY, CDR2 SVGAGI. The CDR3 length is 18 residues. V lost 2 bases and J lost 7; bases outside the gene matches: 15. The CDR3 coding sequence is TGTGCCAGCAGTTACAACCCCAGATACCCCGGGACAGGGAATGAGCAGTTCTTC. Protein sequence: CASSYNPRYPGTGNEQFF.

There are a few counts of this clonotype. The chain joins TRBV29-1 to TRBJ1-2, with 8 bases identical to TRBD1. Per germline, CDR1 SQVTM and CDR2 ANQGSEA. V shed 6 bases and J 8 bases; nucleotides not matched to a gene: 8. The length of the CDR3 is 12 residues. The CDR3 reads CSVSQGAMGYTF. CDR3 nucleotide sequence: TGCAGCGTATCTCAGGGGGCGATGGGCTACACCTTC.

The chain's CDR3 is CASSLRTGDGTGELFF. The CDR3 bases are TGTGCCAGCAGTTTACGGACAGGGGATGGGACCGGGGAGCTGTTTTTT. V gene TRBV27 combines with J gene TRBJ2-2; TRBD1 aligns across 9 bases. The trim removed 2 bases at V and 5 bases at J, leaving 6 bases unmatched. The germline V gene has CDR1 MNHEY and CDR2 SMNVEV (reference sequence). The CDR3 totals 16 residues.